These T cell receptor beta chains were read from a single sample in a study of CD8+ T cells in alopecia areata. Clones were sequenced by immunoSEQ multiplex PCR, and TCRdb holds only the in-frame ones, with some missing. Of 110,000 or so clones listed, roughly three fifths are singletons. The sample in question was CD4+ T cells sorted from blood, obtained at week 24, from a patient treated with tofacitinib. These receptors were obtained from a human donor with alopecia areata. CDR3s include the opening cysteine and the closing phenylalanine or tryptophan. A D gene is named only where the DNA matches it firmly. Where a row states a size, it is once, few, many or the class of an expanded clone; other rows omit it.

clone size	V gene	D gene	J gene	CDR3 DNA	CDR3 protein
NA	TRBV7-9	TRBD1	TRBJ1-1	TGTGCCAGCAGCCCCAGGGGGGCGACCACTGAAGCTTTCTTT	CASSPRGATTEAFF
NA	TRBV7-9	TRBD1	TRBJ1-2	TGTGCCAGCAGCCGGACAGGGGGCGCGGGCTATGGCTACACCTTC	CASSRTGGAGYGYTF
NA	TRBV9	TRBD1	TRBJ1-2	TGTGCCAGCAGCGCCACAGGGGAAGGGCGGAGGAGCTACACCTTC	CASSATGEGRRSYTF
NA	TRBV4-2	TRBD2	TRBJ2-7	TGTGCCAGCAGCCAAGAGGGAGGGTTCGAGCAGTACTTC	CASSQEGGFEQYF
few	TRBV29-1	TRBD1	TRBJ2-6	TGCAGCGCCATGACAGGGTTAGGGCGTTCTGGGGCCAACGTCCTGACTTTC	CSAMTGLGRSGANVLTF
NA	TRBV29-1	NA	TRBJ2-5	TGCAGCGTTGGCCACGGGGAGACCCAGTACTTC	CSVGHGETQYF
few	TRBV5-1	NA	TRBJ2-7	TGCGCCAGCCAATCCCGGACCGGAACTTCCTACGAGCAGTACTTC	CASQSRTGTSYEQYF
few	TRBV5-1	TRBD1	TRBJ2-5	TGCGCCAGCAGCTTGTCAGGGGGAAGAGAGACCCAGTACTTC	CASSLSGGRETQYF
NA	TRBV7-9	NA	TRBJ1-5	TGTGCCAGCAGCTTGGGTCTCTATCAGCCCCAGCATTTT	CASSLGLYQPQHF
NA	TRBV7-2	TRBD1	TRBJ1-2	TGTGCCAGCAGCTTAGCTCCCGGGACAGAGGCCTATGGCTACACCTTC	CASSLAPGTEAYGYTF
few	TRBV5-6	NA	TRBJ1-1	TGTGCCAGCAGCTTGGAGGCAGGGAGGGCCTCTGAAGCTTTCTTT	CASSLEAGRASEAFF
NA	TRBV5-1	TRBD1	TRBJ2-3	TGCGCCAGCAGCCGAACCGGGACAGAAGAGGATACGCAGTATTTT	CASSRTGTEEDTQYF
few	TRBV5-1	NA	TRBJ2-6	TGCGCCAGCAGCTTGAGAGGGTTCACACCAACACTCTCTGGGGCCAACGTCCTGACTTTC	CASSLRGFTPTLSGANVLTF
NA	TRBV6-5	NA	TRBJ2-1	TGTGCCAGCACCTGGGAGCGAGGAAATGAGCAGTTCTTC	CASTWERGNEQFF
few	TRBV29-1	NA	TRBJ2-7	TGCAGCGTTGAAAGCTCCAGCCGCTCCTACGAGCAGTACTTC	CSVESSSRSYEQYF
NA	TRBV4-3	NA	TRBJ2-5	TGCGCCAGCAGCCAGGATGACAGGAGCCAAGAGACCCAGTACTTC	CASSQDDRSQETQYF
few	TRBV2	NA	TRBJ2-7	TGTGCCAGCAGTGCGGACAGTGTACAGTACTTC	CASSADSVQYF
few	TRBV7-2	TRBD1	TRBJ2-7	TGTGCCAGCAGCCAAGGGGACAGCTCCTACGAGCAGTACTTC	CASSQGDSSYEQYF
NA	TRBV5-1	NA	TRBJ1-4	TGCGCCAGCAGCCCCCAGGTGGGTCCTGGCGAAAAACTGTTTTTT	CASSPQVGPGEKLFF
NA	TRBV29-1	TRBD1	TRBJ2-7	TGCAGCGTTGGGGGACAGGGGCGCGACGAGCAGTACTTC	CSVGGQGRDEQYF
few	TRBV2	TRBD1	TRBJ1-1	TGTGCCAGCAGTGAAGCCGACAGGGTTAACACTGAAGCTTTCTTT	CASSEADRVNTEAFF
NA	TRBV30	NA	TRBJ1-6	TGTGCCTGGAGTGTTTCCGGAAGCTCCTATAATTCACCCCTCCACTTT	CAWSVSGSSYNSPLHF
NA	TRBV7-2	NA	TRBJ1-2	TGTGCCAGCAGCTTAGCGGGCCAGGGCGGCTATGGCTACACCTTC	CASSLAGQGGYGYTF
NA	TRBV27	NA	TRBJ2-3	TGTGCCAGCAGTCCATCCTCCGGGGTATCGAGCACAGATACGCAGTATTTT	CASSPSSGVSSTDTQYF
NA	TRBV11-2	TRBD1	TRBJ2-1	TGTGCCAGCAGCTTAGGTTTCACAGGGGGCAATGAGCAGTTCTTC	CASSLGFTGGNEQFF
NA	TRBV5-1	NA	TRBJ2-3	TGCGCCAGCAGCGGGTATTCAGATACGCAGTATTTT	CASSGYSDTQYF
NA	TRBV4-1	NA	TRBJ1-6	TGCGCCAGCAGCCAAGGCAGGGATTCACCCCTCCACTTT	CASSQGRDSPLHF
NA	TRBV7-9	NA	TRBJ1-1	TGTGCCAGCAGCCCACCGATGAACACTGAAGCTTTCTTT	CASSPPMNTEAFF
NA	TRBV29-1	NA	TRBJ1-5	TGCAGCGTTGCCAGGGGAGGCAATCAGCCCCAGCATTTT	CSVARGGNQPQHF
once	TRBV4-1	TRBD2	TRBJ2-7	TGCGCCAGCAGCCAAGCGCTCGCTAGCGGGGGATTCGAGCAGTACTTC	CASSQALASGGFEQYF
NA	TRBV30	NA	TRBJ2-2	TGTGCCTGGAGACGGGGGCCTGGCACCGGGGAGCTGTTTTTT	CAWRRGPGTGELFF
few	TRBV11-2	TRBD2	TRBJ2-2	TGTGCCAGCAGGAGCGGGGGACCGAACACCGGGGAGCTGTTTTTT	CASRSGGPNTGELFF
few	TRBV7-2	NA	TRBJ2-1	TGTGCCAGCAGCCAATCACAGGGAGGCAATGAGCAGTTCTTC	CASSQSQGGNEQFF
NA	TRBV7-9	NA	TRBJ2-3	TGTGCCAGCAGCTTAGGGGTCCCAAGACATTTT	CASSLGVPRHF
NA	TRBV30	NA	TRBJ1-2	TGTGCCTGGAGTCCAGGCCAGATCGGCTACACCTTC	CAWSPGQIGYTF
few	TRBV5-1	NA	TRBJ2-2	TGCGCCAGCAGCTTGGCGCGGCTGGGCACCGGGGAGCTGTTTTTT	CASSLARLGTGELFF
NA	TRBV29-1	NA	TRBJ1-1	TGCAGCGTTGACCGGGGGAGGATGGGGAACACTGAAGCTTTCTTT	CSVDRGRMGNTEAFF